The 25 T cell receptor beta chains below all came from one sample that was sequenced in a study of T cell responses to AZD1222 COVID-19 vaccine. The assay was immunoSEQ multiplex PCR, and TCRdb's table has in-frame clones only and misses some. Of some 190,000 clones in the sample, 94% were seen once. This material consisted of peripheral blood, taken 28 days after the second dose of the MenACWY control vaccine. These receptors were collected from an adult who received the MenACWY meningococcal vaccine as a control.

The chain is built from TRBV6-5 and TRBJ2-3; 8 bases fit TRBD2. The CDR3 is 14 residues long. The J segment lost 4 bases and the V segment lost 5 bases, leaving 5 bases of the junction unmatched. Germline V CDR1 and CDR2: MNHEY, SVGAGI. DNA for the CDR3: TGTGCCAGCAGTACGGGGGGGGGTGCAGATACGCAGTATTTT. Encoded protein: CASSTGGGADTQYF.

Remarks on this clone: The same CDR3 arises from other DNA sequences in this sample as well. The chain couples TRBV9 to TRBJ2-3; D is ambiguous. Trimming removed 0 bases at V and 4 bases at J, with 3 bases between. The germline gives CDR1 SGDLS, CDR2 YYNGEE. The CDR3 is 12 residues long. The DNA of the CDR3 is TGTGCCAGCAGCGTAGAGGCAGATACGCAGTATTTT. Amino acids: CASSVEADTQYF.

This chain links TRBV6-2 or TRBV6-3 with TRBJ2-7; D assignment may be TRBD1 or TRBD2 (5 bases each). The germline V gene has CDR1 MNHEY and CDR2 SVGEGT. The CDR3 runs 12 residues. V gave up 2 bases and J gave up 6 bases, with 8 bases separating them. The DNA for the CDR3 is TGTGCCAGCAGTTACGGGACGGGCGAGCAGTACTTC. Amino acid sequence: CASSYGTGEQYF.

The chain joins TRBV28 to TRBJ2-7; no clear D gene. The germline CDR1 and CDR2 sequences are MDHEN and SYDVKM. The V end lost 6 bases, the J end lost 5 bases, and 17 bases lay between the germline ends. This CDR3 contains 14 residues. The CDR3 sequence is CASRVWSTGHEQYF. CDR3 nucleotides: TGTGCCAGCAGGGTCTGGAGTACCGGGCACGAGCAGTACTTC.

Here the CDR3 reads CASSLGGDREKLFF. CDR3 DNA: TGTGCCAGCAGCTTGGGGGGGGACAGGGAAAAACTGTTTTTT. The chain carries TRBV5-4 and TRBJ1-4; TRBD1 aligns across 8 bases. Germline CDR1 and CDR2: SGHNT and YYREEE (reference sequence). CDR3 length: 14 residues. Losses at the gene ends were 0 bases for V and 8 bases for J; bases not matched to a gene: 3.

The CDR3 is CAGGQGAVEQFF. CDR3 in DNA: TGTGCCGGGGGACAGGGGGCGGTTGAGCAGTTCTTC. The chain uses TRBV10-3 and TRBJ2-1, with 12 nucleotides matching TRBD1. The V gene's germline CDR1 is ENHRY and CDR2 SYGVKD. This CDR3 spans 12 amino acids. Trimming at V came to 11 bases and at J to 9 bases, leaving 5 bases not matched to a gene.

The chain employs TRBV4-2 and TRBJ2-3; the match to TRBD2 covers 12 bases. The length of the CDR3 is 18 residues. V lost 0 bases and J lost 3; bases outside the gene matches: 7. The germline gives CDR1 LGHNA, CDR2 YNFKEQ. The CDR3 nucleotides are TGTGCCAGCAGCCAAGATTTCCTAGCGGGGGGGCTTACAGATACGCAGTATTTT. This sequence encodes CASSQDFLAGGLTDTQYF.

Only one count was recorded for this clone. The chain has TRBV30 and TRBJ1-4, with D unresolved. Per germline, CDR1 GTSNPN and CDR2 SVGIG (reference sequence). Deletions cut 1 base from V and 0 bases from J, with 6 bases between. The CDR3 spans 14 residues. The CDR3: CAWSGAATNEKLFF. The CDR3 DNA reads TGTGCCTGGAGTGGTGCGGCAACTAATGAAAAACTGTTTTTT.

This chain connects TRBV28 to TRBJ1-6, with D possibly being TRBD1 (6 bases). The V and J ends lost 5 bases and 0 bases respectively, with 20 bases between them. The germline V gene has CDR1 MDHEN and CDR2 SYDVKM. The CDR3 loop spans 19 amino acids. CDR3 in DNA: TGTGCCAGCAGTAACGGGGGAGAGGGGGGAAACTCCTATAATTCACCCCTCCACTTT. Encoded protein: CASSNGGEGGNSYNSPLHF.

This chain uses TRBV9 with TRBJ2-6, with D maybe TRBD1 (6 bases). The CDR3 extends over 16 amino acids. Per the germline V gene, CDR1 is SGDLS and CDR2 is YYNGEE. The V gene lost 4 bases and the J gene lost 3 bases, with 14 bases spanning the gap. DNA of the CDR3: TGTGCCAGCAGCCCCCCTACAGGGATTGGGGCCAACGTCCTGACTTTC. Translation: CASSPPTGIGANVLTF.

CDR3 DNA sequence: TGTGCCAGCAGCATGACGGCCTCCCCGCGTACGCAGTATTTT. Translated: CASSMTASPRTQYF. The V and J genes are TRBV11-2 and TRBJ2-3; D not certain. Germline V lookup: CDR1 SGHAT, CDR2 FQNNGV. The CDR3 totals 14 residues. V was clipped by 5 bases and J by 8 bases, with 17 bases between them. Supplemented by reference TRBV11-2 and TRBJ2-3, the full variable domain reads EAGVAQSPRYKIIEKRQSVAFWCNPISGHATLYWYQQILGQGPKLLIQFQNNGVVDDSQLPKDRFSAERLKGVDSTLKIQPAKLEDSAVYLCASSMTASPRTQYFGPGTRLTVL.

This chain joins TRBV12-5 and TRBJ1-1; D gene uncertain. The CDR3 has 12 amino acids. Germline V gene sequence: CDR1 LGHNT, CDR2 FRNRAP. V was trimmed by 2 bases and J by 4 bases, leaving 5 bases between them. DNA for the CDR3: TGTGCTAGTGGTTTGCTAGGCACTGAAGCTTTCTTT. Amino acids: CASGLLGTEAFF.

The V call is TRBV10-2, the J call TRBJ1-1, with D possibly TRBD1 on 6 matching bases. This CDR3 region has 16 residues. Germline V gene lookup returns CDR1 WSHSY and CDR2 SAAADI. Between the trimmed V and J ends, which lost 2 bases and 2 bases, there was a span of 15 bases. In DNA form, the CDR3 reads TGCGCCAGCAGTGAGGACAGGCGGCCCCTAAACACTGAAGCTTTCTTT. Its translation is CASSEDRRPLNTEAFF.

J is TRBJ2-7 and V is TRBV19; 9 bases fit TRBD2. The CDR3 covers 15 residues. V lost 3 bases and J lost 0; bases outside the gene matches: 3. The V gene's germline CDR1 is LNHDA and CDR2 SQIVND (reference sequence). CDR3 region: CASSILSGSSYEQYF. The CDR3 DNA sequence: TGTGCCAGTAGTATCCTTAGCGGGAGCTCCTACGAGCAGTACTTC.

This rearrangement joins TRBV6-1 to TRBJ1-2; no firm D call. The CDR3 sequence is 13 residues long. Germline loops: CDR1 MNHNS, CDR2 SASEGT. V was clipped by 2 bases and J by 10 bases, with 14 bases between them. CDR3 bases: TGTGCCAGCAGTGAAAACGTACCCTCTCCCTACACCTTC. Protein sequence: CASSENVPSPYTF.

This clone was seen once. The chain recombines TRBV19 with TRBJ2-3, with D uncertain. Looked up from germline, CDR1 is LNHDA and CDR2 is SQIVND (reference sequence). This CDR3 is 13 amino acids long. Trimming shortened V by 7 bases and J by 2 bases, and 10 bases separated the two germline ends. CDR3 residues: CASTPPYTDTQYF. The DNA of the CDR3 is TGTGCCAGTACTCCACCCTACACAGATACGCAGTATTTT.

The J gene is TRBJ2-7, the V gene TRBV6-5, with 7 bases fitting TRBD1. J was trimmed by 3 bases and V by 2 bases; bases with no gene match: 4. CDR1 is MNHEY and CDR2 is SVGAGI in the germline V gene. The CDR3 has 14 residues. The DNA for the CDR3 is TGTGCCAGCAGTTACGGCACAGGGGACTACGAGCAGTACTTC. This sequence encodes CASSYGTGDYEQYF.

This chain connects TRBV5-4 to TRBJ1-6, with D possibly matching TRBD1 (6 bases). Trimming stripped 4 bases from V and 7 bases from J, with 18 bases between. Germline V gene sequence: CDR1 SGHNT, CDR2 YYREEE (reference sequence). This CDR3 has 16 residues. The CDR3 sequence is CASSNLQGRTNSPLHF. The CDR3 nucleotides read TGTGCCAGCAGCAACCTCCAGGGGAGAACGAATTCACCCCTCCACTTT.

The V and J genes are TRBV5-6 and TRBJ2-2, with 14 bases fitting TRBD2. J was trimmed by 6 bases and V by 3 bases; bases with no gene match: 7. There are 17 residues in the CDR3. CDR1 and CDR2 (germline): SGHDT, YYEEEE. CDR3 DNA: TGTGCCAGCAGCTCCTCCGGGACTAGCGGGAGTTCCGGGGAGCTGTTTTTT. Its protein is CASSSSGTSGSSGELFF.

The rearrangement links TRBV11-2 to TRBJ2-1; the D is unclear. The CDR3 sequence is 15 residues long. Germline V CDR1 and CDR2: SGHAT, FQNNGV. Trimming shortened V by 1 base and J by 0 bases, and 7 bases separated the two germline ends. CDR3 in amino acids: CASSLGASSYNEQFF. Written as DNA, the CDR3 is TGTGCCAGCAGCTTAGGGGCGAGCTCCTACAATGAGCAGTTCTTC.

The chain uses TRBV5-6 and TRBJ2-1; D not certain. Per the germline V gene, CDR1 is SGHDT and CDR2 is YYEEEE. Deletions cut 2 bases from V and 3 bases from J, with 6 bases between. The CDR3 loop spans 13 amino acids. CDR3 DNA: TGTGCCAGCAGCTTCCCGAGCTACAATGAGCAGTTCTTC. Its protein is CASSFPSYNEQFF.

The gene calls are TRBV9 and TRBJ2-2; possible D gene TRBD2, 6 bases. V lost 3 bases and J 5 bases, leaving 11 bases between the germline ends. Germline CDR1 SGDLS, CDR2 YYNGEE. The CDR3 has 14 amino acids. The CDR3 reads CASSDRRETGELFF. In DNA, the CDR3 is TGTGCCAGCAGCGACCGGAGGGAGACCGGGGAGCTGTTTTTT.

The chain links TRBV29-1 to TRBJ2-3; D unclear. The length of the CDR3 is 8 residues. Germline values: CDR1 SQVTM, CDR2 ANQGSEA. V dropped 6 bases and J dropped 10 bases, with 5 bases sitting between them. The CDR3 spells CSVGPQYF. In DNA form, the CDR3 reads TGCAGCGTAGGACCGCAGTATTTT.

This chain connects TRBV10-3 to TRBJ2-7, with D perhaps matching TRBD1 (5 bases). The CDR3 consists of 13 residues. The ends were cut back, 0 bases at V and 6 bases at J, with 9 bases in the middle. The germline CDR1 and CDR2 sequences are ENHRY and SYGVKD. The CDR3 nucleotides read TGTGCCATCAGTGAGTCAACAGGAACCGAGCAGTACTTC. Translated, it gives CAISESTGTEQYF.

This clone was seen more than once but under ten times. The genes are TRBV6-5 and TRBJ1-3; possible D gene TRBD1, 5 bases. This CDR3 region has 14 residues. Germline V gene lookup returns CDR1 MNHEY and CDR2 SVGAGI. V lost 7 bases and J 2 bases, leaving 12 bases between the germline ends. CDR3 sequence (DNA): TGTGCCAGCACCGGGGGGGGTGCTGGAAACACCATATATTTT. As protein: CASTGGGAGNTIYF.